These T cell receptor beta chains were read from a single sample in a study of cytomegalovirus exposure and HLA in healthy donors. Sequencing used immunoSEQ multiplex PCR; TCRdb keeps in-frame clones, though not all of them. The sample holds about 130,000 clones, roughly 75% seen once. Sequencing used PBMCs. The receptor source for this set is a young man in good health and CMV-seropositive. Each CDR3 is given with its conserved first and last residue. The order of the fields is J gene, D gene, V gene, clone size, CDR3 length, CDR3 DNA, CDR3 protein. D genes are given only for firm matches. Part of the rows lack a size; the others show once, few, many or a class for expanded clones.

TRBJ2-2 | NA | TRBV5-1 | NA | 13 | TGCGCCAGCAGCGACTTGAACACCGGGGAGCTGTTTTTT | CASSDLNTGELFF
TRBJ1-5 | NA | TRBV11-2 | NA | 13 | TGTGCCAGCAGCTTAGACTTCGGTCAGCCCCAGCATTTT | CASSLDFGQPQHF
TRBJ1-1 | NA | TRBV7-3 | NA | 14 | TGTGCCAGCAGCTTTACAGGGCTGGGCACTGAAGCTTTCTTT | CASSFTGLGTEAFF
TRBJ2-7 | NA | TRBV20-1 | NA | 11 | TGCGTTACGGGACATTTGTTCGAGCAGTACTTC | CVTGHLFEQYF
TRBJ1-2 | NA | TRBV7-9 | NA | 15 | TGTGCCAGCAGCCGGGCCACAGGAATCATCGAGGCACGGACCTTC | CASSRATGIIEARTF
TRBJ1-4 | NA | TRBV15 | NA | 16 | TGTGCCACCAGCAGGGGGGCCCCTTTGCCTAATGAAAAACTGTTTTTT | CATSRGAPLPNEKLFF
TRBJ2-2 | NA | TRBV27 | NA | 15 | TGTGCCAGCTGGAGCCCCGGAGCGAACACCGGGGAGCTGTTTTTT | CASWSPGANTGELFF
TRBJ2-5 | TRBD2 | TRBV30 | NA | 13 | TGTGCCTGGATCTCTCTAGCGGAAGAGACCCAGTACTTC | CAWISLAEETQYF
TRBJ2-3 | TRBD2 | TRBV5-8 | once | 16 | TGTGCCAGCAGCCCCGTCCCGGGAGGATTCACAGATACGCAGTATTTT | CASSPVPGGFTDTQYF
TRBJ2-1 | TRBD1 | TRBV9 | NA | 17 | TGTGCCAGCAGCCCCGGAGACAGGGGCCGGTGGTACAATGAGCAGTTCTTC | CASSPGDRGRWYNEQFF
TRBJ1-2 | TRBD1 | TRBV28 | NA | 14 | TGTGCCAGCAGTTTCGGGGACAGGAGGTATGGCTACACCTTC | CASSFGDRRYGYTF
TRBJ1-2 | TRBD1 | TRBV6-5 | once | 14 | TGTGCCAGCAGACAAACAGGGGGCCGACATGGCTACACCTTC | CASRQTGGRHGYTF
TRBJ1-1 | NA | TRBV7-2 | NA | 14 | TGTGCCAGCAGCTTAGGGACAGTTCATACTGAAGCTTTCTTT | CASSLGTVHTEAFF
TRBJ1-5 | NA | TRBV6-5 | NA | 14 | TGTGCTGCCGGGAAAGGGGAGGGCGGTCAGCCCCAGCATTTT | CAAGKGEGGQPQHF
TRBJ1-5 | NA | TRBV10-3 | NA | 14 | TGTGCCATCAGTTCAAACTCGCAGGGTCAGCCCCAGCATTTT | CAISSNSQGQPQHF
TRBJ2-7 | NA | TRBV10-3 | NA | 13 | TGTGCCATCAGTGATGGTGACACCAGGAACCCTTACTTC | CAISDGDTRNPYF
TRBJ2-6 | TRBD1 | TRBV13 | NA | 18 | TGTGCCAGCAGCTCCGGGGACAGTTCACTCTCTGGGGCCAACGTCCTGACTTTC | CASSSGDSSLSGANVLTF
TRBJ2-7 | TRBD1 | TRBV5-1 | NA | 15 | TGCGCCAGCAGCCCCCCCGGGACAGGGATATACGAGCAGTACTTC | CASSPPGTGIYEQYF
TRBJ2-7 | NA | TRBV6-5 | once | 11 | TGTGCCAGCCAGGGATCCTACGAGCAGTACTTC | CASQGSYEQYF
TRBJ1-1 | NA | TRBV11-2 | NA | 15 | TGTGCCAGCAGCCTCGGGGGAGGTATGAACACTGAAGCTTTCTTT | CASSLGGGMNTEAFF
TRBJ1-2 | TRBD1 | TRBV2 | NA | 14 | TGTGCCAGCAGTCCGGGACAGGGGGCCTATGGCTACACCTTC | CASSPGQGAYGYTF
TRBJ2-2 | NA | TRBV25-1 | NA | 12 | TGTGCCAGCAGAGGGGGTCTTGGGGAGCTGTTTTTT | CASRGGLGELFF
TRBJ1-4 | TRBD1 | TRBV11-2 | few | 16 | TGTGCCAGCAGCTTAGGGGACAGGGGGACTAATGAAAAACTGTTTTTT | CASSLGDRGTNEKLFF
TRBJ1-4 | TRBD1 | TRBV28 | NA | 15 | TGTGCCAGCGGGGGACAGGATGCAACTAATGAAAAACTGTTTTTT | CASGGQDATNEKLFF
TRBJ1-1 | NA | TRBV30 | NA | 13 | TGTGCCTGGATCATGCAGCGGAACACTGAAGCTTTCTTT | CAWIMQRNTEAFF
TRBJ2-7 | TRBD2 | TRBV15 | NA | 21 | TGTGCCACCAGCAGACCTCCGGGCTGGGACATAACTAGCGGGAAACCTTACGAGCAGTACTTC | CATSRPPGWDITSGKPYEQYF
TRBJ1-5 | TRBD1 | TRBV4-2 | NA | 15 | TGTGCCAGCAGCCAAAAGGGACAGTTCAATCAGCCCCAGCATTTT | CASSQKGQFNQPQHF
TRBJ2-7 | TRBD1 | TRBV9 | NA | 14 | TGTGCCAGCAGCGAGAGGGGGCTATTAGACGAGCAGTACTTC | CASSERGLLDEQYF
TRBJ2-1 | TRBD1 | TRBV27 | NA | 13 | TGTGCCAGCAGTTTCAACAGGGGCAGTGAGCAGTTCTTC | CASSFNRGSEQFF
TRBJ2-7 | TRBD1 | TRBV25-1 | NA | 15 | TGTGCCAGCAGCGGGTGGACAGGCCCCATTGGAGAGCAGTACTTC | CASSGWTGPIGEQYF
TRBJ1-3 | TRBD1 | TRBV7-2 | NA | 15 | TGTGCCAGCAGCTTAGATCAGGGGGCTGGAAACACCATATATTTT | CASSLDQGAGNTIYF